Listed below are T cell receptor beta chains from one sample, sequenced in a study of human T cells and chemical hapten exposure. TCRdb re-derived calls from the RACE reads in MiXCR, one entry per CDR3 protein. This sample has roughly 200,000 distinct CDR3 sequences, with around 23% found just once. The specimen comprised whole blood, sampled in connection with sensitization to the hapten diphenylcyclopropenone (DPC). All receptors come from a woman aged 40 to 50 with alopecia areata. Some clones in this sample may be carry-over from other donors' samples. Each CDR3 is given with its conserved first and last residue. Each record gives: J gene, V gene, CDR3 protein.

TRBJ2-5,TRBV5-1,CASNYGHTQETQYF
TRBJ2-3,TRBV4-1,CASSLNRGRRTDTQYF
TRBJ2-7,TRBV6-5,CASSYWGQGLSYEQYF
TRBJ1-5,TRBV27,CASSLVSLNQPQHF
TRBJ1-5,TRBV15,CATSREGQRNQPQHF
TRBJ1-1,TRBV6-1,CASSVIPGQGARAFF
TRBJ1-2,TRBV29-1,CSVEGGVTVPSYGYTF
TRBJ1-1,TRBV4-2,CASSQVDREAFF
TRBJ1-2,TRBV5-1,CASSLDNYGYTF
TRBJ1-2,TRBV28,CASSRRVYGYTF
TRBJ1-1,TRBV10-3,CAISEPVGGQEAFF
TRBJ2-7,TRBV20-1,CSAISGGPYEQYF
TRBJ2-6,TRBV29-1,CSVRTSGSGANVLTF
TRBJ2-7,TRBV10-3,CATTRQGSDEQYF
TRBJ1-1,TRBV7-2,CASSLIGQGTEAFF
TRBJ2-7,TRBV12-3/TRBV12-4,CASSFLTSGTYEQYF
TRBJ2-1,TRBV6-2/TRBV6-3,CASSYSRHLEQFF
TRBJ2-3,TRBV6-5,CASSYSSSDPDTQYF
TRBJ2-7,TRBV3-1,CASSLFSGIRYEQYF
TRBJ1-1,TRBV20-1,CSAAGPSNTEAFF
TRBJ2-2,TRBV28,CASNLAGGGGGELFF
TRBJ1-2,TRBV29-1,CSVEPGEGGYTF
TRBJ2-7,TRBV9,CASSVGLAPTYEQYF
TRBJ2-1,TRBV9,CASTGREGSYNEQFF
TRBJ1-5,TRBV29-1,CSAGYGRGQPQHF
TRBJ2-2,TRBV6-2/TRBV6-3,CASSLGGPQVAGELFF
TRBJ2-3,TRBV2,CASRATGFTDTQYF
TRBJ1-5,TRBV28,CASTTASHQPQHF
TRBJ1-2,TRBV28,CASSFDPWGYTF
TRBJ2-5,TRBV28,CASNGLAGGPTAETQYF
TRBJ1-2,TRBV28,CASSFGTAYGYTF
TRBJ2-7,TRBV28,CASSGQSREQYF
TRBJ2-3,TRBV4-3,CASSQGDRPLTDTQYF
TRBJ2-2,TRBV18,CASSPRTGALNTGELFF
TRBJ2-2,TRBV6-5,CASSYGGAHTGELFF
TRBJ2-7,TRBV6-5,CASSPGTGQGKYF
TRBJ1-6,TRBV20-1,CSARPLGGAYNSPLHF
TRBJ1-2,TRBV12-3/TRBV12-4,CASSSTGFGYTF
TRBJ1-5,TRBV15,CATSKAFSNQPQHF
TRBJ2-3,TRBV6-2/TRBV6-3,CASTLSIGREGNTQYF
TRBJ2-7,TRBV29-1,CSVAGYTYEQYF
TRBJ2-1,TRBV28,CASALTGYEQFF
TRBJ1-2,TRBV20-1,CSARGQLYGYTF
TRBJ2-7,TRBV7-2,CASSLGVPSAKGYEQYF
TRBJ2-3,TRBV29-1,CSVAGVTDTQYF
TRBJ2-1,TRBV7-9,CASSVIPISYNEQFF
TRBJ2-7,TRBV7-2,CASSPGTVTYEQYF
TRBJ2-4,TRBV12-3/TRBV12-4,CASSLPAGLAKNIQYF
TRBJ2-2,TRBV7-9,CAMGGGYLNTGELFF
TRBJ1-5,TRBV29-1,CSVRGAVNQPQHF
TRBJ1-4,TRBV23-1,CASKSYEKLFF
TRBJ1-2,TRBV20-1,CSARESPSSGYTF
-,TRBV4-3,CASSQARVDEQYF